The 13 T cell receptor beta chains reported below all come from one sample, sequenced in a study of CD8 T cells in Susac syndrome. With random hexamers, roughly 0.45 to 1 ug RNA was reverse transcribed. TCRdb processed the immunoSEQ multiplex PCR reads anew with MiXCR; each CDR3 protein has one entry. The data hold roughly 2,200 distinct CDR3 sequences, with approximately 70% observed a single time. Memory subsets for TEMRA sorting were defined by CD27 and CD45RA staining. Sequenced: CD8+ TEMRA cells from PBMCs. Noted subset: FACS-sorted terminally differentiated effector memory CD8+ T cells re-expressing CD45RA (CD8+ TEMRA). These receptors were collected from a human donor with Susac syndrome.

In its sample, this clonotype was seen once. The CDR3 DNA follows: TGTGCCAGCAGCCTAGCGGCTGACACTGAAGCTTTCTTT. This sequence encodes CASSLAADTEAFF. The rearrangement joins TRBV11-3 to TRBJ1-1; D unresolved. The CDR3 consists of 13 residues. Germline CDR1 and CDR2: SGHNT and YENEEA. V gave up 5 bases and J gave up 3 bases, with 10 bases separating them.

The CDR3 DNA reads as TGTGCCTGGAGTCCTGACTCGTCCACAGATACGCAGTATTTT. The encoded protein is CAWSPDSSTDTQYF. This chain uses TRBV30 with TRBJ2-3; no definite D call. The V end lost 2 bases, the J end lost 2 bases, and 11 bases lay between the germline ends. This CDR3 has 14 amino acids. CDR1 is GTSNPN and CDR2 is SVGIG in the germline V gene (reference sequence).

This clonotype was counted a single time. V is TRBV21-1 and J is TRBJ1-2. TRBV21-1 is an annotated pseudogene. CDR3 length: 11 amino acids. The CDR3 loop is CASSKVLGYTF. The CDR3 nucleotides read TGTGCCAGCAGCAAAGTACTCGGCTACACCTTC.

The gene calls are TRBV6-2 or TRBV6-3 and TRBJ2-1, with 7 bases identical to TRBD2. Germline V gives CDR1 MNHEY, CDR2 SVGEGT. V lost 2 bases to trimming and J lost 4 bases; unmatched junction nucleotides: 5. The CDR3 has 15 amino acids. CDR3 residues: CASSYTSGVYNEQFF. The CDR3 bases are TGTGCCAGCAGTTACACCAGCGGGGTGTACAATGAGCAGTTCTTC.

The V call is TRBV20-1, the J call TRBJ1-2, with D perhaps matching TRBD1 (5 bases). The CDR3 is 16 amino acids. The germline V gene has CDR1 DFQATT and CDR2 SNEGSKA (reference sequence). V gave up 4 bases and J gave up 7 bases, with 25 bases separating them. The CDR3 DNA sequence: TGCAGTGCTATAGGTTTAGGGAAAGGCACAGGACCTGGCTACACCTTC. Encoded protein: CSAIGLGKGTGPGYTF.

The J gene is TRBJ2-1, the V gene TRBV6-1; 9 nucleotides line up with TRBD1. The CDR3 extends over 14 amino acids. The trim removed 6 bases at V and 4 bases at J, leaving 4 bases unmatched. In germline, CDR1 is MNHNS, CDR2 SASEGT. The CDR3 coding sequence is TGTGCCAGCAGCCCCGGGACAGGGTACAATGAGCAGTTCTTC. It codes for CASSPGTGYNEQFF.

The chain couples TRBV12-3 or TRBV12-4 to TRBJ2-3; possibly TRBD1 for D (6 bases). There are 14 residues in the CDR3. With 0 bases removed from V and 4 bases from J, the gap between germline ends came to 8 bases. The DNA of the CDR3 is TGTGCCAGCAGTTTAGCGGACAGCCCAGATACGCAGTATTTT. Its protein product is CASSLADSPDTQYF.

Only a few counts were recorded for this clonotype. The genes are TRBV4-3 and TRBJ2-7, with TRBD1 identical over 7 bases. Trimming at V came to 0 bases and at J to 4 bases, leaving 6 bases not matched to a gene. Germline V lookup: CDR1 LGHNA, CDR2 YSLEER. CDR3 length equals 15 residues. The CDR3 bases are TGCGCCAGCAGCCAAGAGGGGACAGAGACTTACGAGCAGTACTTC. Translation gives CASSQEGTETYEQYF.

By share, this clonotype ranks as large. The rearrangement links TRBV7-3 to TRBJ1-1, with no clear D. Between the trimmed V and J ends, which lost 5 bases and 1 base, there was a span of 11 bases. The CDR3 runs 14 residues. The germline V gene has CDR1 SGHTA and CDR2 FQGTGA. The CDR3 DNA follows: TGTGCCAGCAGCGCCGATTCCGGGAACACTGAAGCTTTCTTT. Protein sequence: CASSADSGNTEAFF. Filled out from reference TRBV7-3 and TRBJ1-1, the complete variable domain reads GAGVSQTPSNKVTEKGKYVELRCDPISGHTALYWYRQSLGQGPEFLIYFQGTGAADDSGLPNDRFFAVRPEGSVSTLKIQRTERGDSAVYLCASSADSGNTEAFFGQGTRLTVV.

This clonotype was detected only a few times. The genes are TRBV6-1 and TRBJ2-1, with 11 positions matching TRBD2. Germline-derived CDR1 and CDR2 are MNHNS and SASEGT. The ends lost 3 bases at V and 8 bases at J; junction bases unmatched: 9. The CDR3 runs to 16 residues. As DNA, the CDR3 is TGTGCCAGCAGTGATGAGTCTTCTAGCGGGGGGTATGAGCAGTTCTTC. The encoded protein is CASSDESSSGGYEQFF.

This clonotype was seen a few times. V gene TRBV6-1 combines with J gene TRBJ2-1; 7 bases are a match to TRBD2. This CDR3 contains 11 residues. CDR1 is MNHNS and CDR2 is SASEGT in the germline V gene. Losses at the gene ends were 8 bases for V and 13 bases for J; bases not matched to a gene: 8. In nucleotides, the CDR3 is TGTGCCAGCGGGGAGGGACTACTCCAGTTCTTC. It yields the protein CASGEGLLQFF.

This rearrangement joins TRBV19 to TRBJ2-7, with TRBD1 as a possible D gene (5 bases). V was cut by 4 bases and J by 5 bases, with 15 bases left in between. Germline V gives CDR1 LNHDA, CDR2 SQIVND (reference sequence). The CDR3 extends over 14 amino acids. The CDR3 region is CASSNFREVDEQYF. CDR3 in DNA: TGTGCCAGTAGTAATTTCAGGGAAGTCGACGAGCAGTACTTC.

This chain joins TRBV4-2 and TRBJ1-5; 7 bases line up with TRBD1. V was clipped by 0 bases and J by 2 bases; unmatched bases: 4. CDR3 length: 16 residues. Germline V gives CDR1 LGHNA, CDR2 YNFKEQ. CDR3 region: CASSQDKGAGNQPQHF. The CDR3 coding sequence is TGTGCCAGCAGCCAAGATAAGGGGGCGGGCAATCAGCCCCAGCATTTT.